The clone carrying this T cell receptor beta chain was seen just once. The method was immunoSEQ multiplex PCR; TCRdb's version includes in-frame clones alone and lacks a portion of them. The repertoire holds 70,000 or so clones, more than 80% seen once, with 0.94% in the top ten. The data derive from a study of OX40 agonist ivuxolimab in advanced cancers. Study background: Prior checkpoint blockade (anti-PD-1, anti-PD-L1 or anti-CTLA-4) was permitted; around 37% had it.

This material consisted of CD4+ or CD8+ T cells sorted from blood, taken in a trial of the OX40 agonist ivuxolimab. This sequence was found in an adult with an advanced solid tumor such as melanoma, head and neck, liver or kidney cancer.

CDR3 coding DNA: TGTGCCAGCAGTTACCAGGGGGAGAACACTGAAGCTTTCTTT. It codes for CASSYQGENTEAFF. The chain uses TRBV6-6 and TRBJ1-1; 7 bases line up with TRBD1. Germline V lookup: CDR1 MNHNY, CDR2 SVGAGI (reference sequence). This CDR3 spans 14 amino acids. V gave up 2 bases and J gave up 1 base; unmatched junction bases: 1.